Sequencing of this T cell receptor beta chain was carried out in a study of T cell responses to AZD1222 COVID-19 vaccine. TCRdb keeps only in-frame clones here, not all; method: immunoSEQ multiplex PCR. The sample lists about 97,000 clones; 85% to 90% were seen once. The CDR3 extends over 18 amino acids. Unmatched junction bases numbered 19, after V lost 5 bases and J lost 5 bases. Germline V gene sequence: CDR1 PRHDT, CDR2 FYEKMQ (reference sequence). The rearrangement uses TRBV13 and TRBJ2-7; 9 bases are a match to TRBD2. Sequencing was performed on peripheral blood, taken on day 0 of AZD1222 vaccination. The clonotype originates from an adult in good health. The CDR3 sequence is CASSLLSTPGLAPDEQYF. The CDR3 DNA reads TGTGCCAGCAGCCTTCTGAGCACACCAGGACTAGCGCCGGACGAGCAGTACTTC.